Listed here is a single T cell receptor (beta chain). As yet, its antigen is unknown. The sort gate was single viable CD3+CD4+CD8-CD45RO+ cells for memory CD4+ T cells. The sample comes from a study of memory CD4+ T cells and cytomegalovirus serostatus. Points from the study as a whole: Of under 200 reported CMV TCRbeta sequences, around 63 were found in memory CD4+ repertoires.

Sequenced by immunoSEQ multiplex PCR; TCRdb stores in-frame clones only, minus some. The sample comprises 30,000 to 45,000 clones, 65% to 80% of which are singletons, and around 5.2% rests with the top ten. The TCR was taken from an adult in good health and CMV-seropositive. The sample was memory CD4+ T cells from blood.

This CDR3 is CASSMGRFSGNTIYF. The CDR3, as DNA: TGTGCCAGTAGTATGGGGAGATTCTCTGGAAACACCATATATTTT. The chain carries TRBV19 and TRBJ1-3; D remains unclear. The germline CDR1 and CDR2 sequences are LNHDA and SQIVND (reference sequence). This CDR3 has 15 amino acids. V was clipped by 3 bases and J by 0 bases, with 9 bases between them.